One sample yielded the 26 T cell receptor beta chains listed below, sequenced in a study of blood T cell repertoires in COVID-19. Sequencing was performed with immunoSEQ multiplex PCR; in TCRdb, only in-frame clones are kept and a portion is missing. The sample consists of about 34,000 clones, 90% of them appearing once. Input material: peripheral blood. The receptors come from an elderly man with acute or convalescent COVID-19.

The chain is built from TRBV29-1 and TRBJ1-1; D is possibly TRBD1 (5 bases). This CDR3 region has 15 residues. Germline CDR1 is SQVTM and CDR2 is ANQGSEA. V lost 5 bases to trimming and J lost 5 bases, with 21 bases between them. CDR3: CSVTQLGTGVTEAFF. CDR3 bases: TGCAGCGTTACCCAATTGGGCACGGGGGTAACTGAAGCTTTCTTT.

This sequence joins TRBV20-1 and TRBJ1-1; D is ambiguous. V dropped 7 bases and J dropped 1 base, with 7 bases sitting between them. There are 11 residues in the CDR3. Germline V CDR1 and CDR2: DFQATT, SNEGSKA (reference sequence). CDR3 DNA: TGCAGTGTAGAGCGGAACACTGAAGCTTTCTTT. Its translation: CSVERNTEAFF.

The genes are TRBV5-1 and TRBJ2-7, with D perhaps matching TRBD1 (5 bases). V was trimmed by 0 bases and J by 2 bases, leaving 9 bases between them. CDR1 SGHRS and CDR2 YFSETQ come from the germline V gene. The CDR3 loop spans 14 amino acids. The CDR3 loop reads CASSLGAGTYEQYF. The CDR3 DNA is TGCGCCAGCAGCTTGGGAGCAGGGACCTACGAGCAGTACTTC.

The chain joins TRBV2 to TRBJ2-5; D is uncertain. Germline CDR1 is SNHLY and CDR2 is FYNNEI. V lost 1 base to trimming and J lost 5 bases, with 8 bases between them. The CDR3 has 13 amino acids. CDR3 protein: CASSEVRVETQYF. The CDR3 DNA is TGTGCCAGCAGTGAAGTCCGTGTCGAGACCCAGTACTTC.

The chain carries TRBV18 and TRBJ1-1; weak D call: TRBD1 (6 bases). V dropped 5 bases and J dropped 0 bases, with 22 bases sitting between them. The CDR3 spans 18 residues. CDR1 and CDR2 from the germline V gene are KGHSH and LQKENI. The CDR3 DNA is TGTGCCAGCTCATCAATCCAAGGGGGATCGGGAATGAACACTGAAGCTTTCTTT. Amino acids: CASSSIQGGSGMNTEAFF.

The chain carries TRBV6-4 and TRBJ2-3, with D possibly TRBD1 on 6 matching bases. The CDR3 is made up of 15 amino acids. Germline V gene lookup returns CDR1 MRHNA and CDR2 SNTAGT. V dropped 2 bases and J dropped 0 bases, with 9 bases sitting between them. CDR3 amino acids: CASSDRGKSTDTQYF. In nucleotides, the CDR3 is TGTGCCAGCAGTGACAGGGGGAAAAGCACAGATACGCAGTATTTT.

This clone showed up just once. The chain links TRBV6-5 to TRBJ1-1, with unresolved D. Trimming stripped 5 bases from V and 0 bases from J, with 7 bases between. The CDR3 is 13 residues long. Germline CDR1 is MNHEY and CDR2 is SVGAGI. As DNA, the CDR3 is TGTGCCAGCAGTAGAGGGATGAACACTGAAGCTTTCTTT. This gives the protein CASSRGMNTEAFF.

This clone was found a few times. The chain carries TRBV9 and TRBJ2-3; D might be TRBD2 (6 bases). CDR3 length equals 14 residues. V shed 0 bases and J shed 4 bases, with 9 bases lying between them. Germline CDR1 is SGDLS and CDR2 is YYNGEE. CDR3 coding DNA: TGTGCCAGCAGCGTAGTTTCGGGGGCAGATACGCAGTATTTT. Amino acid sequence: CASSVVSGADTQYF.

The rearrangement uses TRBV5-1 and TRBJ1-5, with 7 nucleotides matching TRBD1. V gave up 4 bases and J gave up 4 bases; unmatched junction bases: 5. Germline CDR1 SGHRS, CDR2 YFSETQ. CDR3 length: 14 residues. Here the CDR3 reads CASSASGGNQPQHF. Here the CDR3 DNA reads TGCGCCAGCAGCGCCTCAGGGGGGAATCAGCCCCAGCATTTT.

The chain recombines TRBV3-1 (or the pseudogene TRBV3-2) with TRBJ1-5; D unresolved. Trimming pared 8 bases from V and 4 bases from J, leaving 12 bases between. The CDR3 has 13 residues. Germline CDR1 reads LGHDT; CDR2 reads YNNKEL (reference sequence). The CDR3 DNA reads TGTGCCAGCGCAAGCTCGGAGAATCAGCCCCAGCATTTT. It codes for CASASSENQPQHF.

The chain joins TRBV3-1 (or the pseudogene TRBV3-2) to TRBJ2-2; the match to TRBD2 covers 7 bases. Germline-derived CDR1 and CDR2 are LGHDT and YNNKEL (reference sequence). The CDR3 has 11 residues. V lost 11 bases, J lost 6 bases, and 3 bases stayed unmatched. In DNA form, the CDR3 reads TGTGCCGTTGGGGGGGCCGGGGAGCTGTTTTTT. Its protein is CAVGGAGELFF.

This clone appeared a single time. The sample holds other DNA sequences that translate to the same CDR3. J is TRBJ2-3 and V is TRBV5-1, with a tentative D call TRBD2 (6 bases). Trimming took 2 bases from V and 4 from J, leaving 8 bases between them. The CDR3 spans 13 residues. Germline V gene lookup returns CDR1 SGHRS and CDR2 YFSETQ. The CDR3 nucleotides are TGCGCCAGCAGCTTTGGGGAGGCAGATACGCAGTATTTT. It specifies CASSFGEADTQYF.

The chain is built from TRBV29-1 and TRBJ1-1; D is possibly TRBD1 (6 bases). Trimming pared 4 bases from V and 3 bases from J, leaving 15 bases between. This CDR3 comprises 14 residues. Germline V gene sequence: CDR1 SQVTM, CDR2 ANQGSEA. CDR3 sequence: CSVGGGEGYTEAFF. The DNA for the CDR3 is TGCAGCGTTGGAGGGGGGGAGGGGTACACTGAAGCTTTCTTT.

The gene calls are TRBV5-4 and TRBJ2-1, with 8 bases matching TRBD1. V was clipped by 4 bases and J by 7 bases; unmatched bases: 10. The germline V gene has CDR1 SGHNT and CDR2 YYREEE (reference sequence). The CDR3 covers 15 residues. The CDR3 region is CASSADRAKTNEQFF. CDR3 nucleotides: TGTGCCAGCAGCGCGGACAGGGCCAAAACAAATGAGCAGTTCTTC.

V is TRBV7-8 and J is TRBJ1-1; tentative D call: TRBD1 (5 bases). Trimming shortened V by 5 bases and J by 5 bases, and 21 bases separated the two germline ends. The CDR3 extends over 16 amino acids. Germline V lookup: CDR1 SGHVS, CDR2 FQNEAQ. CDR3 nucleotide sequence: TGTGCCAGCAGCCCGATAGGGGAGGGACCGCAGACTGAAGCTTTCTTT. Translating it yields CASSPIGEGPQTEAFF.

This chain uses TRBV5-1 with TRBJ1-4, with D uncertain. Trimming took 4 bases from V and 5 from J, leaving 15 bases between them. Germline lookup yields CDR1 SGHRS and CDR2 YFSETQ. The CDR3 spans 15 residues. CDR3 bases: TGCGCCAGCAGCCCTAGCGGGGATTACAATGAAAAACTGTTTTTT. Its translation: CASSPSGDYNEKLFF.

J is TRBJ1-2 and V is TRBV5-1; 8 bases align to TRBD1. The V segment lost 4 bases and the J segment 4 bases; nucleotides outside the gene matches: 12. CDR1 and CDR2 from the germline V gene are SGHRS and YFSETQ. The CDR3 is 16 residues long. The CDR3 sequence is CASSIPGQEAIYGYTF. The CDR3 DNA reads as TGCGCCAGCAGCATACCGGGACAGGAAGCTATCTATGGCTACACCTTC. Looking up the rest from reference TRBV5-1 and TRBJ1-2 gives the full variable domain: KAGVTQTPRYLIKTRGQQVTLSCSPISGHRSVSWYQQTPGQGLQFLFEYFSETQRNKGNFPGRFSGRQFSNSRSEMNVSTLELGDSALYLCASSIPGQEAIYGYTFGSGTRLTVV.

V gene TRBV6-4 combines with J gene TRBJ2-3; D perhaps matches TRBD2 (5 bases). CDR1 MRHNA and CDR2 SNTAGT come from the germline V gene. The CDR3 totals 16 residues. The ends were cut back, 2 bases at V and 0 bases at J, with 12 bases in the middle. CDR3 region: CASSDRSGPSTDTQYF. DNA of the CDR3: TGTGCCAGCAGTGACAGAAGCGGCCCTAGCACAGATACGCAGTATTTT.

The chain recombines TRBV5-8 with TRBJ1-4, with unresolved D. CDR1 is SGHTS, CDR2 YDEGEE, per germline. The CDR3 has 14 amino acids. V was pared by 0 bases and J by 10 bases, with 13 bases between. The chain's CDR3 is CASSLDEWARKLFF. Written as DNA, the CDR3 is TGTGCCAGCAGCTTGGATGAGTGGGCAAGAAAACTGTTTTTT. The full variable domain, in which reference TRBV5-8 and TRBJ1-4 provide the parts outside the CDR3, is EAGVTQSPTHLIKTRGQQATLRCSPISGHTSVYWYQQALGLGLQFLLWYDEGEERNRGNFPPRFSGRQFPNYSSELNVNALELEDSALYLCASSLDEWARKLFFGSGTQLSVL.

The rearrangement links TRBV5-1 to TRBJ1-5, with a possible D match to TRBD1 (6 bases). The ends were cut back, 1 base at V and 5 bases at J, with 10 bases in the middle. Germline values: CDR1 SGHRS, CDR2 YFSETQ. The CDR3 covers 14 residues. The CDR3 DNA follows: TGCGCCAGCAGCTTGTTACAGGGTGATCAGCCCCAGCATTTT. Translated: CASSLLQGDQPQHF.

The CDR3 protein is CASSSGGAAYEQYF. CDR3 DNA sequence: TGTGCCAGTTCCTCGGGGGGGGCAGCGTACGAGCAGTACTTC. The chain recombines TRBV19 with TRBJ2-7; 8 bases agree with TRBD2. CDR3 length: 14 residues. With 8 bases clipped from V and 4 bases from J, the junction kept 10 bases outside the gene matches. The germline V gene encodes CDR1 LNHDA and CDR2 SQIVND (reference sequence). Drawing the rest from reference TRBV19 and TRBJ2-7, the complete variable domain is DGGITQSPKYLFRKEGQNVTLSCEQNLNHDAMYWYRQDPGQGLRLIYYSQIVNDFQKGDIAEGYSVSREKKESFPLTVTSAQKNPTAFYLCASSSGGAAYEQYFGPGTRLTVT.

CDR3 sequence (DNA): TGTGCCAGCAGTCAACAGGGGGCGTCCTACGAGCAGTACTTC. Amino acid sequence: CASSQQGASYEQYF. The chain recombines TRBV2 with TRBJ2-7; 9 nucleotides line up with TRBD1. Unmatched junction bases numbered 3, after V lost 5 bases and J lost 1 base. Germline V CDR1 and CDR2: SNHLY, FYNNEI. This CDR3 contains 14 residues.

The rearrangement uses TRBV6-1 and TRBJ2-7; the match to TRBD1 covers 11 bases. J lost 6 bases, V lost 4 bases, and 11 bases had no gene match. The CDR3 loop spans 16 amino acids. Per germline, CDR1 MNHNS and CDR2 SASEGT. CDR3 coding DNA: TGTGCCAGCAGTGCCCGGGACAGGGGGATCCAAGGCGAGCAGTACTTC. Translating it yields CASSARDRGIQGEQYF.

The chain joins TRBV9 to TRBJ2-1; 8 bases are a match to TRBD2. The germline V gene has CDR1 SGDLS and CDR2 YYNGEE. V was pared by 4 bases and J by 6 bases, with 6 bases of the junction left unmatched. The CDR3 contains 14 residues. CDR3 sequence reads: CASSNTAGVNEQFF. CDR3 nucleotides: TGTGCCAGCAGCAATACAGCGGGGGTCAATGAGCAGTTCTTC.

The chain combines TRBV23-1 with TRBJ1-5; 8 nucleotides align to TRBD1. TRBV23-1 is recorded as an ORF, its role being uncertain. J was trimmed by 5 bases and V by 10 bases; bases with no gene match: 10. The length of the CDR3 is 14 residues. This CDR3 is CATYTGTGDQPQHF. The CDR3 bases are TGCGCCACCTACACCGGGACAGGTGATCAGCCCCAGCATTTT.

The rearrangement links TRBV19 to TRBJ1-4; 9 bases are a match to TRBD1. Trimming took 5 bases from V and 7 from J; bases not matched to a gene: 14. Germline CDR1 and CDR2: LNHDA and SQIVND (reference sequence). This CDR3 comprises 17 residues. The CDR3 bases are TGTGCCAGTAGTCCCCGGGGTGGGACAGGGTGGACTGAAAAACTGTTTTTT. It encodes CASSPRGGTGWTEKLFF.